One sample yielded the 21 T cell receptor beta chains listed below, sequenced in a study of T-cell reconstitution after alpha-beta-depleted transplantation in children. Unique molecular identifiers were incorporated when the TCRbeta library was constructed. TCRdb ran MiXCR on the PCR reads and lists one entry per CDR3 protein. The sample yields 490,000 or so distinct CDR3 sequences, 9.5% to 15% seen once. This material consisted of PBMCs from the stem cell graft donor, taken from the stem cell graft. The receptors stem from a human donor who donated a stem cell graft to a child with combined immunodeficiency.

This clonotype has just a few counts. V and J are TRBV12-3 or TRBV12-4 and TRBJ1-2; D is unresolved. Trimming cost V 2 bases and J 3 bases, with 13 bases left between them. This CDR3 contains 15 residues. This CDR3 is CASSLISPGHYGYTF. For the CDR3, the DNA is TGTGCCAGCAGTTTAATTTCGCCAGGTCACTATGGCTACACCTTC.

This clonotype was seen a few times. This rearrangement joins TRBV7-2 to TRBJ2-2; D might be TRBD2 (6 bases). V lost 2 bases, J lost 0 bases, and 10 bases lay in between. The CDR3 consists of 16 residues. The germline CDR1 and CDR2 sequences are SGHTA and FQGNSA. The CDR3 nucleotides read TGTGCCAGCAGCTTAAACCTAGCGTCGAACACCGGGGAGCTGTTTTTT. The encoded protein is CASSLNLASNTGELFF.

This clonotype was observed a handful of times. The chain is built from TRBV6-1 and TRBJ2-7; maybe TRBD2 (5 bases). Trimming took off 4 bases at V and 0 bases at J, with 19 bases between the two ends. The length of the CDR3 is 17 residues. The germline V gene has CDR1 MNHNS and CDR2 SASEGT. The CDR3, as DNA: TGTGCCAGCAGTGGTCGGAGGTTCGGAGCCTCCTCCTACGAGCAGTACTTC. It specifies CASSGRRFGASSYEQYF.

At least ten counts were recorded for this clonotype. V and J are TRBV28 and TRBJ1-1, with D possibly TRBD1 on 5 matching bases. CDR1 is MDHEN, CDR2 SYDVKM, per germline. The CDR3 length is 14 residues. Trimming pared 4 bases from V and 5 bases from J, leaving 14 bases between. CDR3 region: CASSYPTAGTEAFF. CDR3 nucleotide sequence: TGTGCCAGCAGTTACCCGACAGCGGGGACTGAAGCTTTCTTT.

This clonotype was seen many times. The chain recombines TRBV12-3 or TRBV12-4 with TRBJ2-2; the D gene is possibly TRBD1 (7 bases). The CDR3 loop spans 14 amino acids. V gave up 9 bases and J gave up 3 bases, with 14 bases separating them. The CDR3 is CARNLRGDTGELFF. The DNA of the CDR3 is TGTGCCAGAAACCTCAGGGGGGACACCGGGGAGCTGTTTTTT.

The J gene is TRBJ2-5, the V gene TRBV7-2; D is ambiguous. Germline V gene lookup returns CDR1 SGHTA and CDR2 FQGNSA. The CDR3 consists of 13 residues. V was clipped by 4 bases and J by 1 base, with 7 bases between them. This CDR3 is CASSWVLQETQYF. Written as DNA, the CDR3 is TGTGCCAGCAGCTGGGTACTCCAAGAGACCCAGTACTTC.

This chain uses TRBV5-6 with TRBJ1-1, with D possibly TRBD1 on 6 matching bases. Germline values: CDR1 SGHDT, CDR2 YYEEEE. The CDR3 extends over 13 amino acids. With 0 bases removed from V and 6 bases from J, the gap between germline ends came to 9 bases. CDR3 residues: CASSLDREAEAFF. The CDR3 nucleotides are TGTGCCAGCAGCTTGGACAGGGAGGCTGAAGCTTTCTTT.

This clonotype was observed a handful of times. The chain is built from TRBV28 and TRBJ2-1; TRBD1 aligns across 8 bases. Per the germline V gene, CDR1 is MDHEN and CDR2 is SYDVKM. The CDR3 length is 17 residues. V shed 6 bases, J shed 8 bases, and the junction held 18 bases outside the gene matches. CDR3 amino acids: CASRTNRGFPDPDEQFF. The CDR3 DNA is TGTGCCAGCAGGACTAACAGGGGGTTTCCCGATCCGGATGAGCAGTTCTTC.

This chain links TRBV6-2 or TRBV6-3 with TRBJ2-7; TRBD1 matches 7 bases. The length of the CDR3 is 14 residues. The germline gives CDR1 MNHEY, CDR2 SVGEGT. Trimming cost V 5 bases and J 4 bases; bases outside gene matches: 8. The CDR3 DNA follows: TGTGCCAGCAGTCGTGACAGGGAAGTTTACGAGCAGTACTTC. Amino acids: CASSRDREVYEQYF.

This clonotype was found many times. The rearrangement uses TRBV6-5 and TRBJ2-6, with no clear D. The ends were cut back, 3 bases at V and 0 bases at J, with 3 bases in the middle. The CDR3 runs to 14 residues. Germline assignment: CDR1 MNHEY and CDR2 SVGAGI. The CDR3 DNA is TGTGCCAGCAGTTATAGCTCTGGGGCCAACGTCCTGACTTTC. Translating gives CASSYSSGANVLTF.

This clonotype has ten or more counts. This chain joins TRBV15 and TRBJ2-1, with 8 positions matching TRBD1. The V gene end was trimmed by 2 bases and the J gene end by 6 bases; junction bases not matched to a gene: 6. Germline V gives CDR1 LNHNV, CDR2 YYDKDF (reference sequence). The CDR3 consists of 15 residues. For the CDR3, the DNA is TGTGCCACCAGCAGATCGACAGGGGATGTCAATGAGCAGTTCTTC. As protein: CATSRSTGDVNEQFF.

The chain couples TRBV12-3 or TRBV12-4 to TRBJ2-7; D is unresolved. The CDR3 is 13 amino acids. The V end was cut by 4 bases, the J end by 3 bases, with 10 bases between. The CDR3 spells CASSWASVYEQYF. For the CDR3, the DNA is TGTGCCAGCAGTTGGGCCTCCGTCTACGAGCAGTACTTC.

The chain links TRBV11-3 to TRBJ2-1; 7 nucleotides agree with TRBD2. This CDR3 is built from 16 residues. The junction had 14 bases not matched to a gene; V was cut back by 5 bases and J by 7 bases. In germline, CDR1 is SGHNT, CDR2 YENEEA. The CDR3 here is CASSRGGGKIVNEQFF. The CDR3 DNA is TGTGCCAGCAGCCGTGGGGGGGGGAAGATCGTGAATGAGCAGTTCTTC.

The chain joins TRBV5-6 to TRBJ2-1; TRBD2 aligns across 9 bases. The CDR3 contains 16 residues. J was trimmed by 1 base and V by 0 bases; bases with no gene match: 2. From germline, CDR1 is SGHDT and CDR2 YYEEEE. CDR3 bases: TGTGCCAGCAGCTTGGCGCTAGCGGGATCCTACAATGAGCAGTTCTTC. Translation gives CASSLALAGSYNEQFF.

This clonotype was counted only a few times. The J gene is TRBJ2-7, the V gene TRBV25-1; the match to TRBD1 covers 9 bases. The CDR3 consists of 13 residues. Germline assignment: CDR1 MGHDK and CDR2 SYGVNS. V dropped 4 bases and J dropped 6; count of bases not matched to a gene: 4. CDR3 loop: CASSVTGGAEQYF. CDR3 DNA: TGTGCCAGCAGTGTCACAGGGGGCGCCGAGCAGTACTTC.

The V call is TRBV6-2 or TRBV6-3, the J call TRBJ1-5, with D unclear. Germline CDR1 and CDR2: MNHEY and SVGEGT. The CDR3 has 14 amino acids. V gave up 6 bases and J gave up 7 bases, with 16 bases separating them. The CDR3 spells CASSKTNTKQPQHF. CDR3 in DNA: TGTGCCAGCAGCAAAACAAACACCAAACAGCCCCAGCATTTT.

CDR3 sequence (DNA): TGCAGTGCTAGAGATCTAGGGCCAGATACGCAGTATTTT. Translation: CSARDLGPDTQYF. The chain recombines TRBV20-1 with TRBJ2-3; D gene ambiguous. Trimming took 0 bases from V and 4 from J, leaving 8 bases between them. The CDR3 runs 13 residues. In germline, CDR1 is DFQATT, CDR2 SNEGSKA (reference sequence).

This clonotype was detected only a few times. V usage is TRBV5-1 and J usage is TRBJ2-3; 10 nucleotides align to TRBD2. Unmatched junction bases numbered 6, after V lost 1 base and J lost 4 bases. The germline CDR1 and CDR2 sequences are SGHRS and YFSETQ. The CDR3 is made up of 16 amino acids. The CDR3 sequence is CASSLLAGAGADTQYF. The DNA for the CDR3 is TGCGCCAGCAGCTTGCTAGCGGGAGCGGGTGCAGATACGCAGTATTTT.

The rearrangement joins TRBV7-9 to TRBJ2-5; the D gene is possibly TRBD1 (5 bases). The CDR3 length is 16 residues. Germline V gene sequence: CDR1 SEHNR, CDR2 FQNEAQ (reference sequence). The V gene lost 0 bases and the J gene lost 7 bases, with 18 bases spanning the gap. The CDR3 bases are TGTGCCAGCAGCTTAGCAGGGGATCGAGTGGAAGGGACCCAGTACTTC. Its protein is CASSLAGDRVEGTQYF.

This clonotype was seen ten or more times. The CDR3 nucleotides are TGCAGTGCTAGGGGGACTAGAGGAAAGGATGAGCAGTTCTTC. Encoded protein: CSARGTRGKDEQFF. This sequence joins TRBV20-1 and TRBJ2-1; 8 bases map to TRBD2. V was clipped by 3 bases and J by 8 bases; unmatched bases: 9. Germline values: CDR1 DFQATT, CDR2 SNEGSKA (reference sequence). The CDR3 length is 14 residues.

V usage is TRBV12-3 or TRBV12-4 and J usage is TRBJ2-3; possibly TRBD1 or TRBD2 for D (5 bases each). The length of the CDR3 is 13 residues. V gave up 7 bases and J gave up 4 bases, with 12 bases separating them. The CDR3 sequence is CASKRRGADTQYF. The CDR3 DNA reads TGTGCCAGCAAAAGGAGAGGGGCAGATACGCAGTATTTT.